The 26 T cell receptor beta chains reported below all come from one sample, sequenced in a study of CD8 T cells in Susac syndrome. The RNA input was roughly 0.45 to 1 ug, and it was reverse transcribed with random hexamers. TCRdb reprocessed the immunoSEQ multiplex PCR reads via MiXCR and lists one record per CDR3 protein. The sample lists 200,000 or so distinct CDR3 sequences; about 95% were seen once. Sample: CD4+ T cells from PBMCs. The receptors were sampled from a human donor with multiple sclerosis.

About this clonotype itself: A read error may produce the germline difference seen at one junction end. V usage is TRBV7-7 and J usage is TRBJ2-5; D is unclear. Germline lookup yields CDR1 SSHAT and CDR2 FNYEAQ (reference sequence). This CDR3 has 13 amino acids. CDR3 protein: CASSPGFQETQYF. The CDR3 coding sequence is TGTGCTAGCAGCCCGGGTTTCCAAGAGACCCAGTACTTC.

The CDR3 nucleotides read TGTGCCAGCAGTCGGCTTTGGCATGGGGGGGCAGATACGCAGTATTTT. It is translated as CASSRLWHGGADTQYF. This chain connects TRBV11-2 to TRBJ2-3; TRBD2 aligns across 7 bases. V shed 6 bases, J shed 4 bases, and the junction held 13 bases outside the gene matches. The CDR3 spans 16 residues. Germline V gene lookup returns CDR1 SGHAT and CDR2 FQNNGV.

To note about this clonotype: The CDR3 carries no conserved terminal phenylalanine or tryptophan, so it likely arises from a read error. The chain is built from TRBV20-1 and TRBJ2-7; D is tentatively TRBD1 or TRBD2 (5 bases each). The CDR3 spans 13 residues. CDR1 is DFQATT, CDR2 SNEGSKA, per germline (reference sequence). Trimming removed 1 base from V and 4 bases from J, with 11 bases in between. CDR3 sequence reads: CSARGQGEYEQYS. DNA for the CDR3: TGCAGTGCTAGAGGGCAGGGAGAATACGAGCAGTACTCC.

The V and J genes are TRBV29-1 and TRBJ2-7; 7 bases are shared with TRBD1. The CDR3 has 13 amino acids. Germline CDR1 is SQVTM and CDR2 is ANQGSEA. J gave up 5 bases and V 7 bases, and 11 bases lay outside the gene matches. CDR3 sequence reads: CSARQGSDDEQYF. In nucleotides, the CDR3 is TGCAGCGCCCGACAGGGCTCGGACGACGAGCAGTACTTC.

The J gene is TRBJ1-1, the V gene TRBV12-3 or TRBV12-4; perhaps TRBD1 as D (5 bases). This CDR3 is built from 14 residues. The V end lost 3 bases, the J end lost 3 bases, and 11 bases lay between the germline ends. The CDR3 region is CASSLQGSHTEAFF. The CDR3 region has the DNA TGTGCCAGCAGTTTGCAGGGTTCCCACACTGAAGCTTTCTTT.

V gene TRBV27 combines with J gene TRBJ1-1; 9 positions agree with TRBD1. Germline V gene sequence: CDR1 MNHEY, CDR2 SMNVEV (reference sequence). V dropped 5 bases and J dropped 0; count of bases not matched to a gene: 7. The CDR3 sequence is 16 residues long. CDR3: CASSLLGTGMNTEAFF. CDR3 nucleotide sequence: TGTGCCAGCAGTCTCCTCGGGACAGGGATGAACACTGAAGCTTTCTTT.

The chain couples TRBV7-9 to TRBJ2-7, with D perhaps TRBD2 (5 bases). Germline-derived CDR1 and CDR2 are SEHNR and FQNEAQ (reference sequence). Trimming removed 2 bases from V and 2 bases from J, with 7 bases in between. The CDR3 extends over 13 amino acids. DNA of the CDR3: TGTGCCAGCAGCTTATCCGGGACCTACGAGCAGTACTTC. It encodes CASSLSGTYEQYF.

The chain links TRBV30 to TRBJ2-5, with D possibly called TRBD1 or TRBD2 (5 bases each). Germline V gene lookup returns CDR1 GTSNPN and CDR2 SVGIG (reference sequence). The CDR3 loop spans 13 amino acids. The V end was cut by 3 bases, the J end by 1 base, with 9 bases between. CDR3 DNA sequence: TGTGCCTGGAGGGGACGGATCCAAGAGACCCAGTACTTC. It encodes CAWRGRIQETQYF.

V gene TRBV13 combines with J gene TRBJ2-3; the D is unclear. The CDR3 extends over 14 amino acids. V was pared by 2 bases and J by 0 bases, with 6 bases between. Germline values: CDR1 PRHDT, CDR2 FYEKMQ (reference sequence). The CDR3 region has the DNA TGTGCCAGCAGCTTATCATTAAGCACAGATACGCAGTATTTT. The encoded protein is CASSLSLSTDTQYF.

This CDR3 is CASSPGGGEETQYF. Here the CDR3 DNA reads TGTGCCAGCTCACCAGGCGGTGGGGAAGAGACCCAGTACTTC. The chain employs TRBV18 and TRBJ2-5; the D is unclear. Trimming removed 2 bases from V and 3 bases from J, with 10 bases in between. Germline CDR1 and CDR2: KGHSH and LQKENI. There are 14 residues in the CDR3. The full variable domain, its missing parts supplied by reference TRBV18 and TRBJ2-5, is NAGVMQNPRHLVRRRGQEARLRCSPMKGHSHVYWYRQLPEEGLKFMVYLQKENIIDESGMPKERFSAEFPKEGPSILRIQQVVRGDSAAYFCASSPGGGEETQYFGPGTRLLVL.

The J gene is TRBJ1-1, the V gene TRBV12-3 or TRBV12-4; TRBD1 matches at 8 bases. V gave up 3 bases and J gave up 4 bases; unmatched junction bases: 4. The CDR3 totals 14 residues. CDR3 residues: CASSFVQGGTEAFF. CDR3 nucleotides: TGTGCCAGCAGTTTTGTACAGGGGGGCACTGAAGCTTTCTTT.

CDR3 nucleotides: TGTGCCAGCAGCCGGGGGGTGTACTCCTACGAGCAGTACTTC. Protein product: CASSRGVYSYEQYF. The chain links TRBV14 to TRBJ2-7; a possible D gene is TRBD2 (6 bases). Between the trimmed V and J ends, which lost 4 bases and 0 bases, there was a span of 10 bases. Germline lookup yields CDR1 SGHDN and CDR2 FVKESK. The CDR3 loop spans 14 amino acids.

The V and J genes are TRBV12-3 or TRBV12-4 and TRBJ2-5; 12 bases are a match to TRBD2. V shed 4 bases and J 5 bases; nucleotides not matched to a gene: 5. This CDR3 region has 15 residues. CDR3 region: CASSSGLAGRETQYF. As DNA, the CDR3 is TGTGCCAGCAGTTCAGGACTAGCGGGGAGGGAGACCCAGTACTTC.

This chain joins TRBV12-3 or TRBV12-4 and TRBJ1-2; possible D gene TRBD1, 5 bases. This CDR3 has 14 amino acids. The V and J ends lost 6 bases and 4 bases respectively, with 15 bases between them. The CDR3, as DNA: TGTGCCAGCAGCCTGGGGCCGGGGGGCTATGGCTACACCTTC. It codes for CASSLGPGGYGYTF.

The chain carries TRBV30 and TRBJ2-1; D gene ambiguous. Trimming took 2 bases from V and 4 from J, leaving 12 bases between them. This CDR3 contains 14 residues. Per the germline V gene, CDR1 is GTSNPN and CDR2 is SVGIG (reference sequence). This CDR3 reads CAWSPGVRYNEQFF. In DNA form, the CDR3 reads TGTGCCTGGAGTCCTGGTGTGCGGTACAATGAGCAGTTCTTC.

This clonotype has a single count. The J gene is TRBJ2-7, the V gene TRBV29-1, with D possibly TRBD1 on 6 matching bases. Per germline, CDR1 SQVTM and CDR2 ANQGSEA. Trimming cost V 7 bases and J 2 bases, with 12 bases left between them. The CDR3 is 12 residues long. The CDR3, as DNA: TGCAGCGCGGGACATGATGCCTACGAGCAGTACTTC. Translated: CSAGHDAYEQYF.

In this sample, this clonotype turned up once. The chain has TRBV27 and TRBJ2-3; 12 nucleotides line up with TRBD2. Trimming took 3 bases from V and 5 from J; bases not matched to a gene: 6. CDR3 length equals 16 residues. Germline V gene lookup returns CDR1 MNHEY and CDR2 SMNVEV (reference sequence). CDR3 nucleotide sequence: TGTGCCAGCAGTTTCGGACTAGCGGGAACGAAAGATACGCAGTATTTT. It codes for CASSFGLAGTKDTQYF.

CDR3 nucleotide sequence: TGTGCCAGCAGCTTAGCCCTCTACTACGAGCAGTACTTC. Protein product: CASSLALYYEQYF. The V gene is TRBV11-2, the J gene TRBJ2-7; D remains unclear. Germline lookup yields CDR1 SGHAT and CDR2 FQNNGV. The CDR3 length is 13 residues. V lost 1 base and J lost 3, with 7 bases in between. Full variable domain (outside the CDR3, taken from reference TRBV11-2 and TRBJ2-7): EAGVAQSPRYKIIEKRQSVAFWCNPISGHATLYWYQQILGQGPKLLIQFQNNGVVDDSQLPKDRFSAERLKGVDSTLKIQPAKLEDSAVYLCASSLALYYEQYFGPGTRLTVT.

This clonotype was observed a few times. The gene calls are TRBV19 and TRBJ1-1; 9 bases map to TRBD1. Germline V gene sequence: CDR1 LNHDA, CDR2 SQIVND (reference sequence). Trimming removed 5 bases from V and 1 base from J; junction bases left unmatched: 2. There are 14 residues in the CDR3. The CDR3 DNA sequence: TGTGCCAGTAGTGTGGACAGGGGGAACACTGAAGCTTTCTTT. Amino acid sequence: CASSVDRGNTEAFF. Full variable domain (remainder filled in from reference TRBV19 and TRBJ1-1): DGGITQSPKYLFRKEGQNVTLSCEQNLNHDAMYWYRQDPGQGLRLIYYSQIVNDFQKGDIAEGYSVSREKKESFPLTVTSAQKNPTAFYLCASSVDRGNTEAFFGQGTRLTVV.

The rearrangement links TRBV7-9 to TRBJ2-7; 9 nucleotides line up with TRBD1. V dropped 1 base and J dropped 5; count of bases not matched to a gene: 6. From germline, CDR1 is SEHNR and CDR2 FQNEAQ (reference sequence). The CDR3 consists of 15 residues. As DNA, the CDR3 is TGTGCCAGCAGCTTAGTTGGGACAGGGATCCACGAGCAGTACTTC. Amino acid sequence: CASSLVGTGIHEQYF.

The genes are TRBV10-3 and TRBJ2-5, with D possibly TRBD2 on 5 matching bases. The CDR3 runs 11 residues. Per the germline V gene, CDR1 is ENHRY and CDR2 is SYGVKD. V lost 11 bases and J 4 bases, leaving 11 bases between the germline ends. Here the CDR3 reads CAHSAGETQYF. The DNA of the CDR3 is TGTGCCCACTCGGCGGGAGAGACCCAGTACTTC.

This chain uses TRBV10-3 with TRBJ2-7, with D perhaps being TRBD1 or TRBD2 (5 bases each). Germline lookup yields CDR1 ENHRY and CDR2 SYGVKD. V lost 3 bases, J lost 4 bases, and 16 bases lay in between. The CDR3 contains 15 residues. The CDR3 loop reads CAISDSRGDPYEQYF. CDR3 in DNA: TGTGCCATCAGTGATTCCCGAGGGGATCCATACGAGCAGTACTTC.

The gene calls are TRBV20-1 and TRBJ1-2; D ambiguous. CDR3 length: 12 residues. The V gene's germline CDR1 is DFQATT and CDR2 SNEGSKA (reference sequence). Trimming removed 1 base at V and 10 bases at J, with 13 bases between. The CDR3 region has the DNA TGCAGTGCTAGAGGTCCCCCTGCTGACTACACCTTC. Its translation is CSARGPPADYTF.

The chain has TRBV3-1 and TRBJ1-2; D unclear. The CDR3 length is 12 residues. Germline values: CDR1 LGHDT, CDR2 YNNKEL (reference sequence). V lost 5 bases and J lost 7, with 11 bases in between. The CDR3 DNA follows: TGTGCCAGCAGCGAGACTCAGCTTGGCTACACCTTC. Its protein product is CASSETQLGYTF. Full variable domain (rest looked up from reference TRBV3-1 and TRBJ1-2): DTAVSQTPKYLVTQMGNDKSIKCEQNLGHDTMYWYKQDSKKFLKIMFSYNNKELIINETVPNRFSPKSPDKAHLNLHINSLELGDSAVYFCASSETQLGYTFGSGTRLTVV.

V is TRBV20-1 and J is TRBJ2-5; possibly TRBD2 for D (6 bases). The V gene lost 7 bases and the J gene lost 5 bases, with 8 bases spanning the gap. The CDR3 length is 10 residues. Germline loops: CDR1 DFQATT, CDR2 SNEGSKA (reference sequence). The CDR3 reads CSVSGETQYF. CDR3 DNA: TGCAGTGTCAGCGGGGAGACCCAGTACTTC.

The V gene is TRBV29-1, the J gene TRBJ1-2; D might be TRBD1 (6 bases). Trimming cost V 4 bases and J 5 bases, with 11 bases left between them. From germline, CDR1 is SQVTM and CDR2 ANQGSEA. This CDR3 region has 12 residues. For the CDR3, the DNA is TGCAGCGTTGGGGGGGGCGGATATGGCTACACCTTC. This codes for CSVGGGGYGYTF.